Each of the 10 T cell receptor beta chains below was sequenced from the same sample in a study of T cell responses to AZD1222 COVID-19 vaccine. TCRdb's table, derived via immunoSEQ multiplex PCR, lists solely in-frame clones and lacks some. The data show 120,000 to 150,000 clones, with around 93% seen just once and roughly 3.8% held by the top ten. Here the sequenced sample was peripheral blood, taken 28 days after the second AZD1222 dose. The source of these receptors is an adult who received the AZD1222 COVID-19 vaccine.

The chain recombines TRBV20-1 with TRBJ2-7; 11 bases line up with TRBD1. V was pared by 3 bases and J by 5 bases, with 3 bases of the junction left unmatched. Germline CDR1 DFQATT, CDR2 SNEGSKA (reference sequence). This CDR3 region has 13 residues. The DNA of the CDR3 is TGCAGTGCTAGTAGGACAGGGGGCGACGAGCAGTACTTC. It is translated as CSASRTGGDEQYF.

The sample holds a few counts of this clone. The chain has TRBV29-1 and TRBJ1-2; 7 bases are shared with TRBD1. The trim removed 6 bases at V and 1 base at J, leaving 5 bases unmatched. The length of the CDR3 is 13 residues. The germline gives CDR1 SQVTM, CDR2 ANQGSEA. The CDR3 loop reads CSVGTGDNYGYTF. DNA for the CDR3: TGCAGCGTGGGTACAGGGGATAACTATGGCTACACCTTC.

This clone was counted only a few times. This chain uses TRBV6-2 or TRBV6-3 with TRBJ2-1, with TRBD2 matching 9 bases. CDR3 length equals 15 residues. V lost 0 bases, J lost 3 bases, and 0 bases stayed unmatched. Germline CDR1 MNHEY, CDR2 SVGEGT. The CDR3 spells CASSYSLAGYNEQFF. In DNA form, the CDR3 reads TGTGCCAGCAGTTACTCACTAGCGGGCTACAATGAGCAGTTCTTC.

The J gene is TRBJ2-2, the V gene TRBV6-6; D gene uncertain. The germline CDR1 and CDR2 sequences are MNHNY and SVGAGI (reference sequence). V lost 7 bases and J 6 bases, leaving 6 bases between the germline ends. The CDR3 consists of 11 residues. CDR3 loop: CASTEPGELFF. Here the CDR3 DNA reads TGTGCCAGCACCGAACCCGGGGAGCTGTTTTTT.

The rearrangement uses TRBV24-1 and TRBJ2-1, with 9 bases matching TRBD2. The CDR3 has 13 amino acids. Germline lookup yields CDR1 KGHDR and CDR2 SFDVKD. With V trimmed by 9 bases and J by 3 bases, 2 bases remained unmatched. The CDR3 DNA follows: TGTGCCACCGGGCGGGAGGGCTACAATGAGCAGTTCTTC. It is translated as CATGREGYNEQFF.

This sequence joins TRBV6-6 and TRBJ1-2; 10 bases line up with TRBD1. Germline CDR1 and CDR2: MNHNY and SVGAGI (reference sequence). This CDR3 has 12 amino acids. Unmatched junction bases numbered 7, after V lost 5 bases and J lost 13 bases. For the CDR3, the DNA is TGTGCCAGCAGTGCCGGGACAGGGGCCTGCACCTTC. Translated, it gives CASSAGTGACTF.

The chain joins TRBV5-1 to TRBJ2-3, with D perhaps matching TRBD2 (6 bases). The CDR3 has 16 amino acids. The V end lost 1 base, the J end lost 3 bases, and 15 bases lay between the germline ends. CDR1 and CDR2 from the germline V gene are SGHRS and YFSETQ. CDR3 protein: CASSLISSGTTDTQYF. CDR3 in DNA: TGCGCCAGCAGCTTGATATCCAGTGGGACTACAGATACGCAGTATTTT.

V usage is TRBV4-1 and J usage is TRBJ2-3; 8 bases fit TRBD2. V shed 0 bases and J 4 bases; nucleotides not matched to a gene: 6. The CDR3 has 16 residues. The germline V gene has CDR1 MGHRA and CDR2 YSYEKL. CDR3 DNA: TGCGCCAGCAGCCAAGATCACCCGACTAGCGCAGATACGCAGTATTTT. It codes for CASSQDHPTSADTQYF.

The chain is built from TRBV12-3 or TRBV12-4 and TRBJ2-7, with unresolved D. CDR3 length: 11 residues. V gave up 4 bases and J gave up 6 bases, with 7 bases separating them. The CDR3 DNA reads TGTGCCAGCAGTTGGGCGAGCGAGCAGTACTTC. Translating it yields CASSWASEQYF.

The chain has TRBV5-1 and TRBJ2-1; 9 positions agree with TRBD1. V shed 4 bases and J 6 bases; nucleotides not matched to a gene: 14. The CDR3 extends over 17 amino acids. Germline V gives CDR1 SGHRS, CDR2 YFSETQ. CDR3 coding DNA: TGCGCCAGCAGCCCACAGACTATACAGGGGGCGAGCAATGAGCAGTTCTTC. Its protein product is CASSPQTIQGASNEQFF.